These 20 T cell receptor beta chains were sequenced from one sample in a study of blood T cells in healthy people across ages. Through a sample-barcoded 5' primer and a J-beta primer mix, a second PCR was run for 7 to 11 cycles. A single record per CDR3 protein comes from TCRdb applying MiXCR to the 5' RACE reads. This table has 1.5 million to 2 million distinct CDR3 sequences, roughly 27% appearing once. The material sequenced was blood. The receptors were gathered from a woman aged 25 to 39 in good health.

This rearrangement joins TRBV2 to TRBJ2-7; tentative D call: TRBD1 (5 bases). V was cut by 11 bases and J by 2 bases, with 19 bases left in between. Looked up from germline, CDR1 is SNHLY and CDR2 is FYNNEI. The CDR3 extends over 14 amino acids. CDR3 loop: CAGGARTATYEQYF. Written as DNA, the CDR3 is TGTGCCGGTGGGGCTAGGACGGCAACCTACGAGCAGTACTTC. Together with reference TRBV2 and TRBJ2-7, the CDR3 gives the full variable domain: EPEVTQTPSHQVTQMGQEVILRCVPISNHLYFYWYRQILGQKVEFLVSFYNNEISEKSEIFDDQFSVERPDGSNFTLKIRSTKLEDSAMYFCAGGARTATYEQYFGPGTRLTVT.

This clonotype was seen ten or more times. This sequence joins TRBV27 and TRBJ2-5; 12 bases fit TRBD1. Germline V CDR1 and CDR2: MNHEY, SMNVEV (reference sequence). V lost 7 bases to trimming and J lost 4 bases; unmatched junction nucleotides: 16. The CDR3 contains 18 residues. CDR3 in DNA: TGTGCCAGCATCTTGTTCCACCCGGGACAGGGGGCGGGAGAGACCCAGTACTTC. This codes for CASILFHPGQGAGETQYF.

This rearrangement joins TRBV2 to TRBJ1-5, with 7 positions matching TRBD1. Germline assignment: CDR1 SNHLY and CDR2 FYNNEI. Trimming at V came to 8 bases and at J to 2 bases, leaving 12 bases not matched to a gene. The CDR3 is 16 amino acids. CDR3 region: CASAGQSFWGNQPQHF. The CDR3 DNA is TGTGCCAGCGCGGGACAGAGTTTTTGGGGCAATCAGCCCCAGCATTTT.

The genes are TRBV20-1 and TRBJ2-1; D could derive from TRBD1 or TRBD2 (7 bases each). Germline V gene data show CDR1 as DFQATT and CDR2 as SNEGSKA (reference sequence). The ends were cut back, 6 bases at V and 7 bases at J, with 22 bases in the middle. The CDR3 is 15 amino acids. The CDR3 loop is CSARKRDSSTNEQFF. The CDR3 DNA follows: TGCAGTGCAAGGAAGCGGGACAGCTCTACAAATGAGCAGTTCTTC.

This rearrangement joins TRBV7-9 to TRBJ1-1; 9 positions match TRBD1. The J segment lost 3 bases and the V segment lost 5 bases, leaving 7 bases of the junction unmatched. Germline loops: CDR1 SEHNR, CDR2 FQNEAQ (reference sequence). This CDR3 region has 15 residues. The CDR3 sequence: CASSHGQGRDTEAFF. The DNA for the CDR3 is TGTGCCAGCAGCCACGGACAGGGGAGAGACACTGAAGCTTTCTTT.

The CDR3 DNA follows: TGTGCCAGCAGCCTCGACAGCCGAGGGGCCCAGTACTTC. Protein product: CASSLDSRGAQYF. This chain joins TRBV4-2 and TRBJ2-7; TRBD1 or TRBD2 may be the D gene (5 bases each). Germline lookup yields CDR1 LGHNA and CDR2 YNFKEQ. The CDR3 spans 13 residues. Between the trimmed V and J ends, which lost 4 bases and 10 bases, there was a span of 17 bases.

Worth noting for this clonotype: A single base separates this from a much larger clone, so it may be a read error. This chain connects TRBV6-5 to TRBJ2-6; 8 bases agree with TRBD1. In germline, CDR1 is MNHEY, CDR2 SVGAGI. This CDR3 is built from 19 residues. The CDR3 sequence is CASSYVARQGLSGANVLIF. The CDR3 DNA reads TGTGCCAGCAGTTACGTAGCCCGACAGGGGCTGTCTGGGGCCAACGTCCTGATTTTC.

The gene calls are TRBV2 and TRBJ1-2; tentative D call: TRBD1 (5 bases). The CDR3 runs to 16 residues. V was clipped by 2 bases and J by 6 bases, with 19 bases between them. Germline V gene lookup returns CDR1 SNHLY and CDR2 FYNNEI. The CDR3 nucleotides read TGTGCCAGCAGTGAAATGTTTGGCAGGGAGAACCATGGCTACACCTTC. Translating gives CASSEMFGRENHGYTF.

Notes on this clonotype: A much larger clone lies one base from this, so it may be a read error. V gene TRBV7-9 combines with J gene TRBJ2-4, with D hard to call. The J call is doubtful: the DNA matches TRBJ2-7 better. The CDR3 runs 15 residues. CDR1 is SEHNR and CDR2 is FQNEAQ in the germline V gene (reference sequence). CDR3 nucleotide sequence: TGTGCCAGCAGCCGAGACACGATCACCTTCTACGAGCAGTACTTC. The encoded protein is CASSRDTITFYEQYF.

This clonotype was picked up a small number of times. The chain carries TRBV29-1 and TRBJ2-3; D is ambiguous. The CDR3 has 14 residues. The germline CDR1 and CDR2 sequences are SQVTM and ANQGSEA. The germline V and J ends were trimmed by 0 bases and 3 bases, with 10 bases remaining between them. CDR3 residues: CSVEDFRETDTQYF. The CDR3 DNA reads as TGCAGCGTTGAAGATTTTAGGGAAACAGATACGCAGTATTTT.

This clonotype showed up just a few times. This rearrangement joins TRBV6-1 to TRBJ1-2, with D maybe TRBD1 (6 bases). This CDR3 has 14 amino acids. V was shortened by 4 bases and J by 4 bases, with 13 bases between the two germline ends. Germline assignment: CDR1 MNHNS and CDR2 SASEGT. The DNA of the CDR3 is TGTGCCAGCAGTGTCTCACTAGGGGGCTATGGCTACACCTTC. It yields the protein CASSVSLGGYGYTF.

This chain uses TRBV25-1 with TRBJ2-7, with 8 bases lining up with TRBD2. The germline V gene encodes CDR1 MGHDK and CDR2 SYGVNS. The V gene end was trimmed by 5 bases and the J gene end by 0 bases; junction bases not matched to a gene: 6. The CDR3 runs 15 residues. CDR3 region: CASSKTSGLSYEQYF. The CDR3 coding sequence is TGTGCCAGCAGTAAAACTAGCGGACTCTCCTACGAGCAGTACTTC.

This clonotype was picked up a small number of times. V and J are TRBV6-5 and TRBJ1-6; 7 bases are a match to TRBD1. Germline CDR1 MNHEY, CDR2 SVGAGI. V shed 7 bases and J 7 bases; nucleotides not matched to a gene: 7. This CDR3 region has 14 residues. CDR3 region: CASTRGTENSPLHF. The CDR3 DNA follows: TGTGCCAGCACCCGTGGGACAGAGAATTCACCCCTCCACTTT.

Notes on this clonotype: This may be a read error, as it is one base from a much larger clone. The V gene is TRBV12-3 or TRBV12-4, the J gene TRBJ2-7; D not certain. CDR3 size: 11 residues. The CDR3 loop reads CASSFRNERYF. The CDR3 bases are TGTGCCAGCAGTTTTAGGAACGAGCGGTACTTC.

This clonotype has just one count. Given a much more abundant clone one base away, this may be a read error. The chain joins TRBV20-1 to TRBJ2-1; 9 nucleotides agree with TRBD1. Matching the DNA end better, TRBJ2-7 makes the J call doubtful. CDR1 and CDR2 (germline): DFQATT, SNEGSKA (reference sequence). This CDR3 has 13 amino acids. The CDR3 here is CSAVGQGNNEQYF. CDR3 nucleotide sequence: TGCAGTGCTGTAGGACAGGGGAACAATGAGCAGTACTTC.

This clonotype was recorded at least ten times. This sequence joins TRBV4-2 and TRBJ1-5, with D possibly being TRBD1 (6 bases). Trimming removed 7 bases from V and 0 bases from J, with 25 bases in between. Germline CDR1 and CDR2: LGHNA and YNFKEQ. The CDR3 consists of 19 residues. CDR3 in amino acids: CASTPERTEISYSNQPQHF. In DNA, the CDR3 is TGTGCCAGCACCCCGGAACGGACAGAGATTTCCTATAGCAATCAGCCCCAGCATTTT.

This chain joins TRBV7-8 and TRBJ1-2; TRBD1 agrees at 9 bases. The CDR3 is 13 amino acids. Germline CDR1 reads SGHVS; CDR2 reads FQNEAQ. The V and J ends lost 8 bases and 5 bases, in that order; junction bases with no gene match: 6. The CDR3 DNA reads as TGTGCCAGCGCAAGACAGGGGGAGTATGGCTACACCTTC. Translating gives CASARQGEYGYTF.

This clonotype has ten or more counts. The J gene is TRBJ2-3, the V gene TRBV18; no clear D. Germline loops: CDR1 KGHSH, CDR2 LQKENI. Trimming shortened V by 8 bases and J by 6 bases, and 15 bases separated the two germline ends. The length of the CDR3 is 13 residues. CDR3 sequence reads: CASSPANTDTQYF. The CDR3 nucleotides read TGTGCCAGCAGCCCAGCCAACACCGATACGCAGTATTTT.

V gene TRBV6-5 combines with J gene TRBJ1-1; 8 bases fit TRBD1. The CDR3 extends over 15 amino acids. Germline loops: CDR1 MNHEY, CDR2 SVGAGI. With V trimmed by 5 bases and J by 3 bases, 8 bases remained unmatched. In DNA, the CDR3 is TGTGCCAGCAGTCCGGGACAGGACATGGACACTGAAGCTTTCTTT. This sequence encodes CASSPGQDMDTEAFF.

This CDR3 reads CASSIGREAYNEQFF. CDR3 nucleotides: TGCGCCAGCAGCATTGGCAGGGAGGCCTACAATGAGCAGTTCTTC. The chain uses TRBV5-1 and TRBJ2-1; possible D gene TRBD2, 6 bases. Trimming took 4 bases from V and 2 from J, leaving 13 bases between them. Germline V CDR1 and CDR2: SGHRS, YFSETQ. The CDR3 runs 15 residues. The entire variable domain, with the rest obtained from reference TRBV5-1 and TRBJ2-1, is as follows: KAGVTQTPRYLIKTRGQQVTLSCSPISGHRSVSWYQQTPGQGLQFLFEYFSETQRNKGNFPGRFSGRQFSNSRSEMNVSTLELGDSALYLCASSIGREAYNEQFFGPGTRLTVL.